One sample yielded the 3 T cell receptor beta chains listed below, sequenced in a study of blood T cell repertoires in COVID-19 (dated by TCRdb to 2020 to 2021). The library came from the immunoSEQ multiplex PCR assay. This immuneACCESS table, as held by TCRdb, lists in-frame sequences with V and J called but not all clones. Of the missing ones, under half trace to an unresolved V gene in checked studies; the others have no known cause. The sample table shows 200,000 to 250,000 clones, and over 75% are seen once. The ten largest account for about 2.4% of the sample. The specimen sequenced was peripheral blood. Source of these receptors: a woman in her seventies with COVID-19, enrolled during active disease.

The V gene is TRBV19, the J gene TRBJ1-1; D remains ambiguous. Deletions cut 8 bases from V and 3 bases from J, with 13 bases between. Per germline, CDR1 LNHDA and CDR2 SQIVND (reference sequence). The CDR3 spans 13 residues. CDR3 region: CASSNTFYTEAFF. CDR3 DNA sequence: TGTGCCAGTTCAAACACCTTCTACACTGAAGCTTTCTTT. Full variable domain (missing parts from reference TRBV19 and TRBJ1-1): DGGITQSPKYLFRKEGQNVTLSCEQNLNHDAMYWYRQDPGQGLRLIYYSQIVNDFQKGDIAEGYSVSREKKESFPLTVTSAQKNPTAFYLCASSNTFYTEAFFGQGTRLTVV.

The gene calls are TRBV11-2 and TRBJ1-2; 7 bases align to TRBD1. The CDR3 loop spans 14 amino acids. V shed 4 bases, J shed 7 bases, and the junction held 9 bases outside the gene matches. Germline V gives CDR1 SGHAT, CDR2 FQNNGV. The CDR3 is CASSSRTGSGGYTF. The CDR3 bases are TGTGCCAGCAGCTCTCGGACAGGATCAGGTGGCTACACCTTC.

The sample holds one count of this clone. CDR3: CATGGDVALEEETQYF. In DNA, the CDR3 is TGTGCCACCGGGGGGGATGTGGCCCTTGAAGAAGAGACCCAGTACTTC. The chain uses TRBV3-1 (or the pseudogene TRBV3-2) and TRBJ2-5, with 8 bases lining up with TRBD2. J lost 3 bases, V lost 10 bases, and 16 bases had no gene match. Per germline, CDR1 LGHDT and CDR2 YNNKEL (reference sequence). The CDR3 consists of 16 residues.